A selection of T cell receptor beta chains follows, all from one sample in a study of blood T cell repertoires in COVID-19. The assay was immunoSEQ multiplex PCR, and TCRdb's table has in-frame clones only and misses some. The table lists around 94,000 clones, around nine tenths of them singletons. The specimen was peripheral blood. The source is an elderly man with acute or convalescent COVID-19. CDR3s include the opening cysteine and the closing phenylalanine or tryptophan. D genes are given only for firm matches. Where a row states a size, it is once, few, many or the class of an expanded clone; other rows omit it.

clone size: -
CDR3 length: 16
J gene: TRBJ2-1
D gene: TRBD2
V gene: TRBV28
CDR3 DNA: TGTGCCAGCAGTGGCCCCCGGACTAGCGTTCACAATGAGCAGTTCTTC
CDR3 protein: CASSGPRTSVHNEQFF

clone size: -
CDR3 length: 12
J gene: TRBJ2-1
D gene: -
V gene: TRBV18
CDR3 DNA: TGTGCCAGCCGCAATCTAGCAGGCGAGCAGTTCTTC
CDR3 protein: CASRNLAGEQFF

clone size: -
CDR3 length: 14
J gene: TRBJ2-7
D gene: TRBD1
V gene: TRBV15
CDR3 DNA: TGTGCCACGAGCCGGGACAGGGGTCCCTACGAGCAGTACTTC
CDR3 protein: CATSRDRGPYEQYF

clone size: few
CDR3 length: 13
J gene: TRBJ1-2
D gene: -
V gene: TRBV10-3
CDR3 DNA: TGTGCCATCAGTAGGCAGGAACATAATGGCTACACCTTC
CDR3 protein: CAISRQEHNGYTF

clone size: few
CDR3 length: 16
J gene: TRBJ2-1
D gene: TRBD2
V gene: TRBV7-9
CDR3 DNA: TGTGCCAGCAGCCAGACTAGCCGGTTAACCTACAATGAGCAGTTCTTC
CDR3 protein: CASSQTSRLTYNEQFF

clone size: once
CDR3 length: 16
J gene: TRBJ2-2
D gene: TRBD2
V gene: TRBV7-2
CDR3 DNA: TGTGCCAGCAGGCCCATGGGAGGGGCGAACACCGGGGAGCTGTTTTTT
CDR3 protein: CASRPMGGANTGELFF

clone size: -
CDR3 length: 14
J gene: TRBJ2-2
D gene: -
V gene: TRBV19
CDR3 DNA: TGTGCCAGTAGTTGGCGGTCGAGTACCGGGGAGCTGTTTTTT
CDR3 protein: CASSWRSSTGELFF

clone size: -
CDR3 length: 12
J gene: TRBJ1-2
D gene: -
V gene: TRBV9
CDR3 DNA: TGTGCCAGCAGCCTCGACTTCCAAGGTTACACCTTC
CDR3 protein: CASSLDFQGYTF

clone size: once
CDR3 length: 15
J gene: TRBJ2-3
D gene: -
V gene: TRBV7-3
CDR3 DNA: TGTGCCAGCAGCTTAAGAATAGGGGGTACAGATACGCAGTATTTT
CDR3 protein: CASSLRIGGTDTQYF

clone size: -
CDR3 length: 14
J gene: TRBJ1-1
D gene: TRBD1
V gene: TRBV19
CDR3 DNA: TGTGCCAGTAGTATAGGCAGGGGGTCCACTGAAGCTTTCTTT
CDR3 protein: CASSIGRGSTEAFF

clone size: once
CDR3 length: 19
J gene: TRBJ2-1
D gene: TRBD2
V gene: TRBV18
CDR3 DNA: TGTGCCAGCTCACCCCCCGTGGGAGGGGCGCCGATCTCCTACAATGAGCAGTTCTTC
CDR3 protein: CASSPPVGGAPISYNEQFF

clone size: -
CDR3 length: 17
J gene: TRBJ2-2
D gene: TRBD1
V gene: TRBV5-5
CDR3 DNA: TGTGCCAGCAGCGCCCAGACAGGGGATCTTAGAACCGGGGAGCTGTTTTTT
CDR3 protein: CASSAQTGDLRTGELFF

clone size: -
CDR3 length: 14
J gene: TRBJ2-2
D gene: TRBD2
V gene: TRBV13
CDR3 DNA: TGTGCCAGCAGCCCTATAGCGGGCACCGGGGAGCTGTTTTTT
CDR3 protein: CASSPIAGTGELFF

clone size: -
CDR3 length: 16
J gene: TRBJ2-3
D gene: TRBD1
V gene: TRBV4-2
CDR3 DNA: TGTGCCAGCAGCCAGCCGGGACAGGGGAGCACAGATACGCAGTATTTT
CDR3 protein: CASSQPGQGSTDTQYF

clone size: -
CDR3 length: 16
J gene: TRBJ2-7
D gene: TRBD2
V gene: TRBV5-1
CDR3 DNA: TGCGCCAGCAGCGTTTTAGCGGGAGGGGCCCCTTACGAGCAGTACTTC
CDR3 protein: CASSVLAGGAPYEQYF